This passage covers 29 T cell receptor beta chains from one sample sequenced in a study of blood T cell repertoires in COVID-19. TCRdb keeps only in-frame clones here, not all; method: immunoSEQ multiplex PCR. This table holds about 210,000 clones, about 76% found once. Sequencing input: PBMCs or T cells enriched from blood (not recorded which). These receptors all come from a woman aged 45-65 years with acute COVID-19.

The rearrangement uses TRBV6-2 or TRBV6-3 and TRBJ2-7, with 9 nucleotides matching TRBD2. The CDR3 extends over 16 amino acids. Losses at the gene ends were 0 bases for V and 4 bases for J; bases not matched to a gene: 7. From germline, CDR1 is MNHEY and CDR2 SVGEGT. Here the CDR3 reads CASSYSRAGGTYEQYF. The CDR3 DNA reads as TGTGCCAGCAGTTACTCGAGAGCGGGGGGAACTTACGAGCAGTACTTC.

The chain employs TRBV11-3 and TRBJ2-4, with TRBD1 matching 8 bases. Trimming took 5 bases from V and 1 from J; bases not matched to a gene: 7. The length of the CDR3 is 16 residues. Germline V CDR1 and CDR2: SGHNT, YENEEA. CDR3 nucleotide sequence: TGTGCCAGCAGCCAGGGGGCAGGGGTGGCCAAAAACATTCAGTACTTC. It specifies CASSQGAGVAKNIQYF.

There are a few counts of this clone. The chain carries TRBV3-1 (or the pseudogene TRBV3-2) and TRBJ1-2; 8 bases are a match to TRBD1. Germline V gene lookup returns CDR1 LGHDT and CDR2 YNNKEL (reference sequence). The V segment lost 3 bases and the J segment 8 bases; nucleotides outside the gene matches: 17. The CDR3 length is 17 residues. For the CDR3, the DNA is TGTGCCAGCAGCCACCGATCCCAGGGGGCCGAACGGAAGGGCTACACCTTC. Its translation is CASSHRSQGAERKGYTF.

This chain connects TRBV28 to TRBJ2-7; D may be TRBD2 (5 bases). Germline V lookup: CDR1 MDHEN, CDR2 SYDVKM. The CDR3 has 14 amino acids. Trimming shortened V by 7 bases and J by 4 bases, and 17 bases separated the two germline ends. The CDR3 DNA sequence: TGTGCCAGCACAGTTCGCATGTCGGGGTACGAGCAGTACTTC. Its protein product is CASTVRMSGYEQYF.

V and J are TRBV27 and TRBJ1-2; a weak D match, TRBD1 (6 bases). The V gene's germline CDR1 is MNHEY and CDR2 SMNVEV (reference sequence). V dropped 7 bases and J dropped 8 bases, with 20 bases sitting between them. This CDR3 contains 14 residues. Here the CDR3 reads CASTQLDRLGGYTF. The DNA for the CDR3 is TGTGCCAGCACCCAACTCGACAGGTTGGGCGGCTACACCTTC.

This chain links TRBV7-9 with TRBJ2-2, with a weak D call TRBD1 (6 bases). V lost 3 bases and J lost 0, with 14 bases in between. This CDR3 contains 17 residues. From germline, CDR1 is SEHNR and CDR2 FQNEAQ (reference sequence). CDR3 loop: CASSFARTATNTGELFF. DNA of the CDR3: TGTGCCAGCAGCTTCGCGAGGACAGCTACGAACACCGGGGAGCTGTTTTTT.

This clone was seen repeatedly, ten times or more. The chain is built from TRBV19 and TRBJ1-2; the D gene is possibly TRBD1 (6 bases). With 3 bases removed from V and 5 bases from J, the gap between germline ends came to 16 bases. Germline loops: CDR1 LNHDA, CDR2 SQIVND (reference sequence). This CDR3 spans 15 amino acids. The CDR3 is CASSMGAGQGYGYTF. CDR3 nucleotides: TGTGCCAGTAGTATGGGCGCAGGCCAGGGGTATGGCTACACCTTC.

The chain has TRBV4-3 and TRBJ2-1; perhaps TRBD1 as D (6 bases). The V end was cut by 0 bases, the J end by 0 bases, with 9 bases between. The CDR3 is 16 amino acids. In germline, CDR1 is LGHNA, CDR2 YSLEER. The CDR3 loop is CASSQDGTTSYNEQFF. In nucleotides, the CDR3 is TGCGCCAGCAGCCAAGACGGGACAACCTCCTACAATGAGCAGTTCTTC.

This clone was detected only a few times. This chain connects TRBV7-2 to TRBJ1-1; D gene ambiguous. V was trimmed by 6 bases and J by 1 base, leaving 15 bases between them. CDR3 size: 15 residues. Germline V CDR1 and CDR2: SGHTA, FQGNSA. CDR3 in DNA: TGTGCCAGCAGACTTGACATCAACGGGAACACTGAAGCTTTCTTT. It specifies CASRLDINGNTEAFF.

This clone has only a few counts. The chain joins TRBV4-1 to TRBJ2-1; possibly TRBD1 for D (7 bases). V was shortened by 4 bases and J by 6 bases, with 10 bases between the two germline ends. CDR3 length: 13 residues. Germline V CDR1 and CDR2: MGHRA, YSYEKL. CDR3 DNA: TGCGCCAGCAGCCTCCAGGGGGGCAATGAGCAGTTCTTC. Its protein product is CASSLQGGNEQFF.

Note on this clone: Different DNA sequences within this sample yield the same CDR3. This chain joins TRBV5-6 and TRBJ2-3, with D possibly being TRBD1 (6 bases). The V and J ends lost 0 bases and 1 base respectively, with 9 bases between them. Looked up from germline, CDR1 is SGHDT and CDR2 is YYEEEE. There are 15 residues in the CDR3. CDR3 DNA sequence: TGTGCCAGCAGCTTGGTAGGGGGAGGCACAGATACGCAGTATTTT. Its translation is CASSLVGGGTDTQYF.

This clone came up once. This chain connects TRBV15 to TRBJ1-5, with TRBD1 as a possible D gene (5 bases). Trimming pared 0 bases from V and 0 bases from J, leaving 12 bases between. Germline values: CDR1 LNHNV, CDR2 YYDKDF (reference sequence). This CDR3 has 17 residues. For the CDR3, the DNA is TGTGCCACCAGCAGAGAGAAAGGGGAGGGTAGCAATCAGCCCCAGCATTTT. As protein: CATSREKGEGSNQPQHF.

The chain is built from TRBV28 and TRBJ1-2; 9 positions match TRBD1. This CDR3 has 17 amino acids. The germline V gene encodes CDR1 MDHEN and CDR2 SYDVKM. V lost 4 bases to trimming and J lost 2 bases; unmatched junction nucleotides: 11. In nucleotides, the CDR3 is TGTGCCAGCAGTTGGGCGCGGGGGACAGGGAGCAACTATGGCTACACCTTC. The encoded protein is CASSWARGTGSNYGYTF.

This clone was counted a few times. The chain employs TRBV7-2 and TRBJ1-1, with a tentative D call TRBD1 (5 bases). The CDR3 is 13 residues long. V lost 1 base and J 8 bases, leaving 11 bases between the germline ends. Germline V lookup: CDR1 SGHTA, CDR2 FQGNSA. The CDR3 DNA reads TGTGCCAGCAGCTTAGGGGGCAACTGGGAAGCTTTCTTT. This gives the protein CASSLGGNWEAFF.

This chain uses TRBV18 with TRBJ2-3, with a possible D match to TRBD2 (7 bases). Germline V lookup: CDR1 KGHSH, CDR2 LQKENI. This CDR3 has 16 amino acids. V lost 4 bases and J lost 9, with 23 bases in between. CDR3 amino acids: CASSLSLAEGERTQYF. As DNA, the CDR3 is TGTGCCAGCTCACTATCCCTAGCGGAGGGGGAGAGGACGCAGTATTTT.

The genes are TRBV2 and TRBJ2-7; the D is unclear. The germline gives CDR1 SNHLY, CDR2 FYNNEI. The CDR3 has 11 residues. V was clipped by 4 bases and J by 6 bases, with 7 bases between them. CDR3 loop: CASSAFFEQYF. The CDR3 region has the DNA TGTGCCAGCAGTGCTTTCTTCGAGCAGTACTTC.

This clone was seen a single time. V is TRBV28 and J is TRBJ1-5; the D gene is possibly TRBD1 (6 bases). Germline CDR1 is MDHEN and CDR2 is SYDVKM. V lost 2 bases and J lost 7, with 9 bases in between. The CDR3 length is 13 residues. Here the CDR3 reads CASSLGTRQPQHF. CDR3 DNA: TGTGCCAGCAGTTTAGGGACACGCCAGCCCCAGCATTTT. Supplemented by reference TRBV28 and TRBJ1-5, the full variable domain reads DVKVTQSSRYLVKRTGEKVFLECVQDMDHENMFWYRQDPGLGLRLIYFSYDVKMKEKGDIPEGYSVSREKKERFSLILESASTNQTSMYLCASSLGTRQPQHFGDGTRLSIL.

The V gene is TRBV14, the J gene TRBJ2-5, with D uncertain. The V end lost 0 bases, the J end lost 5 bases, and 4 bases lay between the germline ends. This CDR3 comprises 12 residues. The germline gives CDR1 SGHDN, CDR2 FVKESK. The CDR3 DNA follows: TGTGCCAGCAGCCAAGATCCGGAGACCCAGTACTTC. It translates to CASSQDPETQYF. Together with reference TRBV14 and TRBJ2-5, the CDR3 gives the full variable domain: EAGVTQFPSHSVIEKGQTVTLRCDPISGHDNLYWYRRVMGKEIKFLLHFVKESKQDESGMPNNRFLAERTGGTYSTLKVQPAELEDSGVYFCASSQDPETQYFGPGTRLLVL.

The CDR3 DNA reads TGCGCCAGCAGCCAAGAATCCTTCGGACAGGGTGGTTACAATGAGCAGTTCTTC. Translating it yields CASSQESFGQGGYNEQFF. The rearrangement links TRBV4-3 to TRBJ2-1; 8 bases align to TRBD1. The J segment lost 4 bases and the V segment lost 0 bases, leaving 11 bases of the junction unmatched. The germline V gene has CDR1 LGHNA and CDR2 YSLEER. This CDR3 is built from 18 residues.

The chain is built from TRBV5-1 and TRBJ1-1; no reliable D call. V dropped 7 bases and J dropped 1 base, with 11 bases sitting between them. CDR3 size: 13 residues. The germline CDR1 and CDR2 sequences are SGHRS and YFSETQ. DNA of the CDR3: TGCGCCAGCGTGCTTCAGGAGAACACTGAAGCTTTCTTT. Protein: CASVLQENTEAFF.

This chain uses TRBV19 with TRBJ1-2, with TRBD1 as a possible D gene (6 bases). From germline, CDR1 is LNHDA and CDR2 SQIVND (reference sequence). The CDR3 extends over 14 amino acids. V was cut by 4 bases and J by 7 bases, with 16 bases left in between. Here the CDR3 DNA reads TGTGCCAGTAGTAGACAGGACCTCTTTTCTGGCTACACCTTC. Its translation: CASSRQDLFSGYTF.

This chain connects TRBV28 to TRBJ2-2, with 11 bases identical to TRBD2. The CDR3 runs to 17 residues. Germline V gives CDR1 MDHEN, CDR2 SYDVKM. J was trimmed by 4 bases and V by 3 bases; bases with no gene match: 7. The CDR3 here is CASSFTSGGSRTGELFF. For the CDR3, the DNA is TGTGCCAGCAGTTTCACTAGCGGGGGATCCCGCACCGGGGAGCTGTTTTTT.

J is TRBJ2-7 and V is TRBV6-6; perhaps TRBD2 as D (6 bases). Germline V gene lookup returns CDR1 MNHNY and CDR2 SVGAGI (reference sequence). This CDR3 has 14 residues. V shed 3 bases and J shed 3 bases, with 12 bases lying between them. The CDR3 region has the DNA TGTGCCAGCAGTTATGGAGGGGCGGACTACGAGCAGTACTTC. Protein: CASSYGGADYEQYF.

The chain recombines TRBV15 with TRBJ2-3; tentatively, D is TRBD2 (6 bases). CDR3 length equals 17 residues. The V gene's germline CDR1 is LNHNV and CDR2 YYDKDF (reference sequence). V gave up 0 bases and J gave up 4 bases, with 17 bases separating them. In nucleotides, the CDR3 is TGTGCCACCAGCAGAGAGGAGCCCGGGAGAGGGGCAGATACGCAGTATTTT. It yields the protein CATSREEPGRGADTQYF.

The V and J genes are TRBV19 and TRBJ1-5; a possible D gene is TRBD1 (6 bases). Germline V lookup: CDR1 LNHDA, CDR2 SQIVND (reference sequence). V lost 5 bases and J lost 3, with 11 bases in between. The CDR3 covers 14 residues. The CDR3 sequence is CASSLGQFNQPQHF. The CDR3 DNA reads as TGTGCCAGTAGTTTAGGACAGTTCAATCAGCCCCAGCATTTT. The variable domain in full, completed from reference TRBV19 and TRBJ1-5, reads DGGITQSPKYLFRKEGQNVTLSCEQNLNHDAMYWYRQDPGQGLRLIYYSQIVNDFQKGDIAEGYSVSREKKESFPLTVTSAQKNPTAFYLCASSLGQFNQPQHFGDGTRLSIL.

This clone has only a few counts. V usage is TRBV9 and J usage is TRBJ1-3, with 8 bases matching TRBD1. The trim removed 0 bases at V and 2 bases at J, leaving 1 base unmatched. There are 15 residues in the CDR3. Germline CDR1 reads SGDLS; CDR2 reads YYNGEE. The CDR3 loop reads CASSVGQGTGNTIYF. CDR3 sequence (DNA): TGTGCCAGCAGCGTAGGACAGGGGACTGGAAACACCATATATTTT.

CDR3 residues: CASSQSFGLNTEAFF. CDR3 nucleotides: TGCGCCAGCAGCCAGTCCTTTGGCTTGAACACTGAAGCTTTCTTT. The chain is built from TRBV4-3 and TRBJ1-1; D not certain. V was shortened by 3 bases and J by 0 bases, with 11 bases between the two germline ends. The CDR3 is 15 amino acids. Germline CDR1 reads LGHNA; CDR2 reads YSLEER.

This clone has only one observation. This chain joins TRBV11-2 and TRBJ2-2; tentative D call: TRBD2 (7 bases). CDR1 and CDR2 (germline): SGHAT, FQNNGV. V dropped 7 bases and J dropped 0 bases, with 12 bases sitting between them. The CDR3 runs 15 residues. Here the CDR3 DNA reads TGTGCCAGCAATTGGGGGGGCGCGAACACCGGGGAGCTGTTTTTT. As protein: CASNWGGANTGELFF.

Written as DNA, the CDR3 is TGCGCCAGCAGCTTGGGGGGACAGGATAATGAAAAACTGTTTTTT. Amino acid sequence: CASSLGGQDNEKLFF. The V gene is TRBV5-1, the J gene TRBJ1-4; 8 bases map to TRBD1. The germline CDR1 and CDR2 sequences are SGHRS and YFSETQ. The CDR3 is made up of 15 amino acids. The V and J ends lost 0 bases and 4 bases, in that order; junction bases with no gene match: 2.